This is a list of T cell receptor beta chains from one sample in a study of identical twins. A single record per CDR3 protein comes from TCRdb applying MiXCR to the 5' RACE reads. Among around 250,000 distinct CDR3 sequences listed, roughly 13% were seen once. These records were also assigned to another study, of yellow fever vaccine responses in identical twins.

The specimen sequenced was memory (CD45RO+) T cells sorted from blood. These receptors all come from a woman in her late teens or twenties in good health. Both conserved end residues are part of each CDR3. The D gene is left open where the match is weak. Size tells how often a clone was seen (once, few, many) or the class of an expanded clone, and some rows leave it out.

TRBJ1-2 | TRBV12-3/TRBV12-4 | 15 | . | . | CASSLRDRLGYGYTF | TGTGCCAGCAGTCTCCGGGACCGATTAGGCTATGGCTACACCTTC
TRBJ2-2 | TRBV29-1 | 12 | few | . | CSVVRGIGELFF | TGCAGCGTTGTCAGGGGTATCGGGGAGCTGTTTTTT
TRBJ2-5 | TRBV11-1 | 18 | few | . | CASSPAGGSWAREETQYF | TGTGCCAGCAGCCCCGCTGGGGGGTCCTGGGCGCGCGAAGAGACCCAGTACTTC
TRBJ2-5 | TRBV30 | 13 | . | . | CAWSYGVGETQYF | TGTGCCTGGAGTTATGGGGTTGGAGAGACCCAGTACTTC
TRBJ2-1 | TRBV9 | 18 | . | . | CASSVPRYGTLLYNEQFF | TGTGCCAGCAGCGTACCTCGGTACGGGACATTGCTCTACAATGAGCAGTTCTTC
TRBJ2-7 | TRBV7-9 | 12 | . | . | CASSSVTYGQYF | TGTGCCAGCAGCTCCGTGACCTACGGGCAGTACTTC
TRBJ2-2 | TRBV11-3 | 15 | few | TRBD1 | CASSDRQGRTGELFF | TGTGCCAGCAGCGACAGACAGGGTCGGACCGGGGAGCTGTTTTTT
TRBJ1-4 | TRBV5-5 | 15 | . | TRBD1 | CASSLEGTGLGKLFF | TGTGCCAGCAGCTTGGAAGGGACAGGGTTGGGAAAACTGTTTTTT
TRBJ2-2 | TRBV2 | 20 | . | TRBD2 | CASSEAFGQRGDANTGELFF | TGTGCCAGCAGTGAAGCGTTTGGCCAGCGGGGAGACGCGAACACCGGGGAGCTGTTTTTT
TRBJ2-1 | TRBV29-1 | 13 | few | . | CSVRGNPYNEQFF | TGCAGCGTGCGGGGTAACCCCTACAATGAGCAGTTCTTC
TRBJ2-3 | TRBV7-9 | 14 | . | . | CASSPLGFGDTQYF | TGTGCCAGCAGCCCCCTGGGGTTCGGGGATACGCAGTATTTT
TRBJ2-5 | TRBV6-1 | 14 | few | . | CASRKESGVETQYF | TGTGCCAGCAGGAAGGAATCGGGGGTGGAGACCCAGTACTTC
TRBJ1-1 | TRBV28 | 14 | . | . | CASSLLTVNTEAFF | TGTGCCAGCAGCCTATTGACGGTGAACACTGAAGCTTTCTTT
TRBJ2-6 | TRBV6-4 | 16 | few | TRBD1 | CASSPGTGSGANVLTF | TGTGCCAGCAGTCCCGGGACAGGGTCTGGGGCCAACGTCCTGACTTTC
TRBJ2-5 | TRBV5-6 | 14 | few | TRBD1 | CASSLDRGAETQYF | TGTGCCAGCAGCCTTGACAGGGGGGCAGAGACCCAGTACTTC
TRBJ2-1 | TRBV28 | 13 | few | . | CASRRGGYNEQFF | TGTGCCAGCAGAAGGGGGGGCTACAATGAGCAGTTCTTC
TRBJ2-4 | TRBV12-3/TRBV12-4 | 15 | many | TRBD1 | CASRSGQGERNIQYF | TGTGCCAGCAGATCAGGACAGGGCGAAAGAAACATTCAGTACTTC
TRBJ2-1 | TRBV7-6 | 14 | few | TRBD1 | CASSLGQGWHEQFF | TGTGCCAGCAGCTTAGGACAGGGTTGGCATGAGCAGTTCTTC
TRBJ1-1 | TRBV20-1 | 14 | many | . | CSARGSLKDTEAFF | TGCAGTGCTAGAGGCTCCCTTAAGGACACTGAAGCTTTCTTT
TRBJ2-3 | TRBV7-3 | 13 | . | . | CASGSGLTDTQYF | TGTGCCAGCGGATCAGGACTCACAGATACGCAGTATTTT
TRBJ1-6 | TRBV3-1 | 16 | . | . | CASSQVQGNGDSPLHF | TGTGCCAGCAGCCAAGTTCAGGGGAACGGTGATTCACCCCTCCACTTT
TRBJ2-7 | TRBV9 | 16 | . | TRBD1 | CASSPQVGQGYDEQYF | TGTGCCAGCAGCCCTCAGGTGGGACAGGGGTACGACGAGCAGTACTTC
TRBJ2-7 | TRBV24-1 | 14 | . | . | CATSDPGSSYEQYF | TGTGCCACCAGTGATCCAGGGTCCTCCTACGAGCAGTACTTC
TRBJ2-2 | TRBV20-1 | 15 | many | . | CSAKQRRGLAGELFF | TGCAGTGCTAAGCAGAGGAGGGGGCTCGCCGGGGAGCTGTTTTTT
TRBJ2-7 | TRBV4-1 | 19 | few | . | CASSQDGGGAQSYFHEQYF | TGCGCCAGCAGCCAAGACGGGGGCGGAGCCCAATCCTATTTCCACGAGCAGTACTTC
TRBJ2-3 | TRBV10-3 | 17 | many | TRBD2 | CAISEYPGLAVTDTQYF | TGTGCCATCAGTGAATATCCGGGACTAGCCGTCACAGATACGCAGTATTTT